This entry lists 22 T cell receptor beta chains sequenced from one sample in a study of Ad26.COV2.S vaccination and SARS-CoV-2 variants (dated by TCRdb to 2020 to 2023). Library generation was performed with the immunoSEQ multiplex PCR assay. TCRdb stores this immuneACCESS table with in-frame sequences only. Part of the clones is absent; in the studies checked, under half of the shortfall reflects unresolved V genes, and no reason is known for the rest. The sample data list 300,000 to 400,000 clones, and 88% of these were observed just once. Of the sample, 6.4% is held by the ten largest clones. The sample's treatment or condition label is to be understood as: roughly 19 received Ad26.COV2.S at low or high dose, single or two shots; 5 received placebo; per-sample allocation not given. Repertoires of vaccine and placebo recipients were sequenced from samples collected on day 63 after the first injection.

Sample: peripheral blood, taken in a trial of Ad26.COV2.S vaccine versus placebo. The receptors shown here come from a person between 18 and 60 years old who received the Ad26.COV2.S COVID-19 vaccine or a placebo.

The chain links TRBV5-6 to TRBJ2-6; possibly TRBD1 for D (5 bases). Trimming cost V 0 bases and J 6 bases, with 22 bases left between them. The CDR3 has 19 residues. Germline CDR1 reads SGHDT; CDR2 reads YYEEEE. For the CDR3, the DNA is TGTGCCAGCAGCTTGGCCTTGGCGAAGGGGCCTGTTGAGGCCAACGTCCTGACTTTC. Amino acid sequence: CASSLALAKGPVEANVLTF.

The chain carries TRBV28 and TRBJ1-1; no clear D. Trimming took off 6 bases at V and 8 bases at J, with 22 bases between the two ends. The CDR3 is 15 residues long. Per the germline V gene, CDR1 is MDHEN and CDR2 is SYDVKM. The CDR3 loop is CASSPSWLQTEEAFF. DNA for the CDR3: TGTGCCAGCAGCCCATCCTGGCTACAAACAGAAGAAGCTTTCTTT.

This chain joins TRBV30 and TRBJ2-3; 9 nucleotides align to TRBD1. Germline CDR1 reads GTSNPN; CDR2 reads SVGIG (reference sequence). This CDR3 is built from 15 residues. With V trimmed by 5 bases and J by 3 bases, 9 bases remained unmatched. This CDR3 is CAWGLGTGRTDTQYF. The CDR3, as DNA: TGTGCCTGGGGACTTGGGACAGGGCGAACAGATACGCAGTATTTT.

The chain combines TRBV7-9 with TRBJ1-1; the D gene is possibly TRBD1 (6 bases). Germline V gene sequence: CDR1 SEHNR, CDR2 FQNEAQ (reference sequence). The CDR3 is 15 residues long. V was clipped by 2 bases and J by 1 base, with 11 bases between them. The CDR3 is CASSLLAGQNTEAFF. The DNA of the CDR3 is TGTGCCAGCAGCTTACTGGCGGGACAGAACACTGAAGCTTTCTTT.

The chain joins TRBV29-1 to TRBJ2-1; D is tentatively TRBD1 or TRBD2 (5 bases each). This CDR3 spans 13 amino acids. Deletions cut 4 bases from V and 8 bases from J, with 15 bases between. The V gene's germline CDR1 is SQVTM and CDR2 ANQGSEA. CDR3 DNA: TGCAGCGTTGGAGGGACCCGGGGATATGAGCAGTTCTTC. Translating it yields CSVGGTRGYEQFF.

The genes are TRBV18 and TRBJ1-5; 7 bases map to TRBD1. The CDR3 has 15 residues. Germline V gene data show CDR1 as KGHSH and CDR2 as LQKENI. The V segment lost 4 bases and the J segment 7 bases; nucleotides outside the gene matches: 10. The CDR3 region has the DNA TGTGCCAGCTCACGCACAGGGGATCCCCTCCAGCCCCAGCATTTT. It encodes CASSRTGDPLQPQHF.

This clone showed up just once. The gene calls are TRBV5-4 and TRBJ2-1, with TRBD1 identical over 8 bases. The CDR3 extends over 16 amino acids. With V trimmed by 4 bases and J by 0 bases, 6 bases remained unmatched. CDR1 and CDR2 (germline): SGHNT, YYREEE (reference sequence). CDR3 nucleotide sequence: TGTGCCAGCAGCGGTCGGACAGGGAGCTCCTACAATGAGCAGTTCTTC. Translated: CASSGRTGSSYNEQFF.

This chain links TRBV12-5 with TRBJ1-2; possible D gene TRBD1, 6 bases. Trimming shortened V by 3 bases and J by 8 bases, and 13 bases separated the two germline ends. The CDR3 covers 13 residues. Germline V CDR1 and CDR2: LGHNT, FRNRAP. CDR3 nucleotide sequence: TGTGCTAGTGGTTTACGGCGTAGGGGGGGCTACACCTTC. Its translation is CASGLRRRGGYTF.

A remark on this clone: This specimen includes other DNA sequences encoding the same CDR3. This chain connects TRBV6-4 to TRBJ2-3; 12 bases agree with TRBD2. V was pared by 4 bases and J by 1 base, with 0 bases of the junction left unmatched. The V gene's germline CDR1 is MRHNA and CDR2 SNTAGT. This CDR3 comprises 15 residues. The CDR3 here is CASSGTSGGTDTQYF. CDR3 DNA sequence: TGTGCCAGCAGTGGGACTAGCGGGGGCACAGATACGCAGTATTTT.

The V and J genes are TRBV30 and TRBJ1-2; 7 nucleotides align to TRBD1. The V gene end was trimmed by 3 bases and the J gene end by 5 bases; junction bases not matched to a gene: 9. The CDR3 covers 14 residues. Germline V lookup: CDR1 GTSNPN, CDR2 SVGIG (reference sequence). The CDR3 DNA reads as TGTGCCTGGAGAGAAGAAGGGGGCGGGTATGGCTACACCTTC. Translating it yields CAWREEGGGYGYTF.

This chain connects TRBV4-2 to TRBJ2-7; the match to TRBD2 covers 13 bases. Germline CDR1 and CDR2: LGHNA and YNFKEQ. This CDR3 is built from 16 residues. J was trimmed by 3 bases and V by 0 bases; bases with no gene match: 2. DNA of the CDR3: TGTGCCAGCAGCCAAGATGGGACTAGCGGGATCTACGAGCAGTACTTC. The encoded protein is CASSQDGTSGIYEQYF.

The genes are TRBV6-6 and TRBJ2-2; 8 nucleotides line up with TRBD2. V was clipped by 6 bases and J by 6 bases; unmatched bases: 9. There are 15 residues in the CDR3. Germline V gene sequence: CDR1 MNHNY, CDR2 SVGAGI (reference sequence). The CDR3: CASSNRGGEAGELFF. CDR3 in DNA: TGTGCCAGCAGCAACCGGGGGGGCGAGGCCGGGGAGCTGTTTTTT.

The rearrangement joins TRBV3-1 (or the pseudogene TRBV3-2) to TRBJ2-1, with TRBD2 matching over 7 bases. The CDR3 is made up of 16 amino acids. V gave up 1 base and J gave up 10 bases; unmatched junction bases: 13. From germline, CDR1 is LGHDT and CDR2 YNNKEL (reference sequence). The CDR3 reads CASSQVSSGKYGEQFF. The CDR3 DNA follows: TGTGCCAGCAGCCAAGTTTCCAGCGGGAAGTATGGGGAGCAGTTCTTC.

This chain connects TRBV19 to TRBJ2-2; the match to TRBD2 covers 8 bases. The CDR3 is 17 residues long. Germline V CDR1 and CDR2: LNHDA, SQIVND (reference sequence). The trim removed 3 bases at V and 2 bases at J, leaving 8 bases unmatched. This CDR3 reads CASSMPSGSVNTGELFF. The CDR3 DNA follows: TGTGCCAGTAGTATGCCGAGCGGGAGCGTCAACACCGGGGAGCTGTTTTTT. The whole variable domain, remainder taken from reference TRBV19 and TRBJ2-2, is DGGITQSPKYLFRKEGQNVTLSCEQNLNHDAMYWYRQDPGQGLRLIYYSQIVNDFQKGDIAEGYSVSREKKESFPLTVTSAQKNPTAFYLCASSMPSGSVNTGELFFGEGSRLTVL.

V gene TRBV19 combines with J gene TRBJ2-2, with 8 bases matching TRBD1. V dropped 3 bases and J dropped 4; count of bases not matched to a gene: 4. The CDR3 extends over 15 amino acids. The germline CDR1 and CDR2 sequences are LNHDA and SQIVND (reference sequence). CDR3 sequence: CASSIGQGGTGELFF. The CDR3 bases are TGTGCCAGTAGTATCGGACAGGGTGGCACCGGGGAGCTGTTTTTT.

The rearrangement uses TRBV19 and TRBJ2-1; the D is unclear. Trimming took off 5 bases at V and 5 bases at J, with 7 bases between the two ends. The CDR3 covers 12 residues. Germline CDR1 is LNHDA and CDR2 is SQIVND (reference sequence). DNA of the CDR3: TGTGCCAGTAGTTGGCGTAACAATGAGCAGTTCTTC. Translation gives CASSWRNNEQFF.

This clone was recorded only once. The J gene is TRBJ2-5, the V gene TRBV6-5; D might be TRBD1 or TRBD2, each matching 5 bases. Germline CDR1 MNHEY, CDR2 SVGAGI. This CDR3 region has 16 residues. V lost 0 bases and J lost 5, with 16 bases in between. CDR3 nucleotides: TGTGCCAGCAGTTACTCCCCGGGGATTGGGGCTGAGACCCAGTACTTC. Its translation is CASSYSPGIGAETQYF.

The chain recombines TRBV7-3 with TRBJ1-1; D gene unclear. Trimming shortened V by 2 bases and J by 4 bases, and 14 bases separated the two germline ends. The CDR3 has 15 amino acids. Germline assignment: CDR1 SGHTA and CDR2 FQGTGA. The CDR3 nucleotides read TGTGCCAGCAGCTTAGTCGCAGGCTCGGGCACTGAAGCTTTCTTT. Translating it yields CASSLVAGSGTEAFF.

The chain carries TRBV5-6 and TRBJ2-7; the D is unclear. V gave up 2 bases and J gave up 2 bases, with 14 bases separating them. CDR3 size: 15 residues. Germline CDR1 SGHDT, CDR2 YYEEEE. The CDR3, as DNA: TGTGCCAGCAGCTTTGGGTCCAGGCCACCCTACGAGCAGTACTTC. This encodes CASSFGSRPPYEQYF.

The J gene is TRBJ2-1, the V gene TRBV10-1; 7 positions match TRBD2. Unmatched junction bases numbered 7, after V lost 2 bases and J lost 0 bases. Germline CDR1 WNHNN, CDR2 SYGVQD (reference sequence). The CDR3 consists of 17 residues. The CDR3 nucleotides are TGCGCCAGCAGTGAGATGCTAGCGGACCGCTCCTACAATGAGCAGTTCTTC. It specifies CASSEMLADRSYNEQFF.

The gene calls are TRBV11-2 and TRBJ1-2; D remains ambiguous. The CDR3 extends over 13 amino acids. V was trimmed by 5 bases and J by 1 base, leaving 8 bases between them. Germline CDR1 reads SGHAT; CDR2 reads FQNNGV. CDR3 amino acids: CASSRTYNYGYTF. The CDR3 bases are TGTGCCAGCAGCCGTACTTATAACTATGGCTACACCTTC.

V and J are TRBV7-9 and TRBJ1-2; no clear D. Germline CDR1 reads SEHNR; CDR2 reads FQNEAQ (reference sequence). This CDR3 comprises 14 residues. Trimming cost V 3 bases and J 8 bases, with 16 bases left between them. In DNA, the CDR3 is TGTGCCAGCAGCTTGGACCTCTCCGCGAAAGGCTACACCTTC. Amino acids: CASSLDLSAKGYTF.